This T cell receptor (beta chain) was identified in a study of human T cells and chemical hapten exposure. Background on the study: There were per-sample TCR yield variations, arising mainly from small pooled library volume differences. Findings and limits, study-wide: PT1 expanded TCR counts correlated positively with patch test score.

Germline loops: CDR1 MNHNY, CDR2 SVGAGI (reference sequence). Trimming cost V 5 bases and J 7 bases, with 5 bases left between them. This CDR3 contains 11 residues. MiXCR, run by TCRdb on the RACE reads, gives a single entry per CDR3 protein. The sample records 180,000 or so distinct CDR3 sequences, about a fifth being singletons. Concerning this clonotype itself: Its antigen remains unknown.

This sample's time point: patch test 1, 2 weeks after DPC sensitization. Treatment indicated: therapeutic diphenylcyclopropenone sensitization with weekly scalp DPC. The chain has TRBV6-6 and TRBJ2-2; possible D gene TRBD1, 5 bases. Sequences were derived from whole blood, sampled in connection with sensitization to the hapten diphenylcyclopropenone (DPC). The sequence derives from a woman in her forties or fifties with alopecia areata. Some clones in this sample may be carry-over from other donors' samples. The CDR3 reads CASSRGGELFF. CDR3 coding DNA: TGTGCCAGCAGTAGGGGCGGGGAGCTGTTTTTT.